These 24 T cell receptor beta chains share one sample of origin, sequenced in a study of T cell repertoires in cytomegalovirus infection. Via MiXCR, TCRdb re-called the reads, giving one row per CDR3 protein. The sample lists fewer than 550,000 distinct CDR3 sequences, 26% occurring once. Specimen: PBMCs. The receptor source for this set is a human donor in good health (CMV status not recorded). Some clones in this sample may be carry-over from other donors' samples.

This clonotype showed up just once. The V gene is TRBV19, the J gene TRBJ2-1; TRBD2 matches at 9 bases. Germline V gives CDR1 LNHDA, CDR2 SQIVND (reference sequence). Trimming cost V 3 bases and J 6 bases; bases outside gene matches: 15. The CDR3 has 18 residues. CDR3 sequence: CASSIQFAGGPGLNEQFF. CDR3 bases: TGTGCCAGTAGTATCCAATTCGCGGGAGGGCCGGGTCTCAATGAGCAGTTCTTC.

The chain carries TRBV19 and TRBJ2-2, with 9 bases fitting TRBD2. In germline, CDR1 is LNHDA, CDR2 SQIVND (reference sequence). There are 17 residues in the CDR3. After removal of 8 bases from V and 2 bases from J, the junction contained 12 bases not matched to a gene. The CDR3 DNA sequence: TGTGCCAGTGGGGGTAGCGGGAGTAGTTTAAACACCGGGGAGCTGTTTTTT. This encodes CASGGSGSSLNTGELFF. The full variable domain, in which reference TRBV19 and TRBJ2-2 provide the parts outside the CDR3, is DGGITQSPKYLFRKEGQNVTLSCEQNLNHDAMYWYRQDPGQGLRLIYYSQIVNDFQKGDIAEGYSVSREKKESFPLTVTSAQKNPTAFYLCASGGSGSSLNTGELFFGEGSRLTVL.

The chain uses TRBV6-1 and TRBJ2-6; D gene ambiguous. Germline V gene lookup returns CDR1 MNHNS and CDR2 SASEGT. CDR3 size: 15 residues. V gave up 3 bases and J gave up 2 bases, with 8 bases separating them. CDR3 coding DNA: TGTGCCAGCAGTGACGGCGGTCCTGGGGCCAACGTCCTGACTTTC. Amino acids: CASSDGGPGANVLTF.

The rearrangement joins TRBV19 to TRBJ1-5; D gene unclear. The CDR3 has 14 residues. Germline V gene lookup returns CDR1 LNHDA and CDR2 SQIVND (reference sequence). V was clipped by 11 bases and J by 0 bases, with 14 bases between them. The CDR3 DNA follows: TGTGCCTCCACAGTCGTCAATAGCAATCAGCCCCAGCATTTT. Its translation is CASTVVNSNQPQHF.

This clonotype has at least ten counts. The chain carries TRBV5-4 and TRBJ2-1, with 13 bases that match TRBD2. J lost 8 bases, V lost 4 bases, and 9 bases had no gene match. CDR1 and CDR2 from the germline V gene are SGHNT and YYREEE (reference sequence). This CDR3 is 16 amino acids long. CDR3 amino acids: CASSPWTSGSGDEQFF. The CDR3 coding sequence is TGTGCCAGCAGCCCCTGGACTAGCGGGAGCGGAGATGAGCAGTTCTTC.

CDR3: CASSIWEGPNQPQHF. The CDR3 DNA is TGTGCCAGTAGTATTTGGGAGGGCCCCAATCAGCCCCAGCATTTT. This chain uses TRBV19 with TRBJ1-5; no definite D call. Germline lookup yields CDR1 LNHDA and CDR2 SQIVND (reference sequence). The CDR3 has 15 residues. The V end lost 3 bases, the J end lost 3 bases, and 12 bases lay between the germline ends.

This clonotype turned up a few times. Written as DNA, the CDR3 is TGTGCCAGCAGTTCGGTACCCGGACAGCCCTCTGGAAACACCATATATTTT. Its protein product is CASSSVPGQPSGNTIYF. This sequence joins TRBV28 and TRBJ1-3; TRBD1 is a possible D gene (6 bases). The V end was cut by 4 bases, the J end by 0 bases, with 16 bases between. Germline V gene lookup returns CDR1 MDHEN and CDR2 SYDVKM. This CDR3 comprises 17 residues. The whole variable domain, remainder taken from reference TRBV28 and TRBJ1-3, is DVKVTQSSRYLVKRTGEKVFLECVQDMDHENMFWYRQDPGLGLRLIYFSYDVKMKEKGDIPEGYSVSREKKERFSLILESASTNQTSMYLCASSSVPGQPSGNTIYFGEGSWLTVV.

The chain combines TRBV5-6 with TRBJ1-2, with 7 bases matching TRBD1. The V gene end was trimmed by 1 base and the J gene end by 7 bases; junction bases not matched to a gene: 7. Germline loops: CDR1 SGHDT, CDR2 YYEEEE. The CDR3 has 14 amino acids. The CDR3 DNA is TGTGCCAGCAGCTTGCGAGGGGGCGCCGGTGGCTACACCTTC. This gives the protein CASSLRGGAGGYTF.

The rearrangement links TRBV7-3 to TRBJ1-4; 10 nucleotides match TRBD1. Germline loops: CDR1 SGHTA, CDR2 FQGTGA. This CDR3 spans 18 amino acids. V shed 4 bases, J shed 0 bases, and the junction held 8 bases outside the gene matches. In DNA, the CDR3 is TGTGCCAGCAGCTCGACAGGGGGCTTAAGAGCAACTAATGAAAAACTGTTTTTT. Residues: CASSSTGGLRATNEKLFF.

This clonotype was counted many times. The V call is TRBV6-2 or TRBV6-3, the J call TRBJ2-3; 8 bases line up with TRBD1. CDR3 size: 17 residues. V lost 7 bases, J lost 1 base, and 13 bases stayed unmatched. Per germline, CDR1 MNHEY and CDR2 SVGEGT. The CDR3 coding sequence is TGTGCCAGCACCGACACCCCCAGGGGGCGAGGCACAGATACGCAGTATTTT. It codes for CASTDTPRGRGTDTQYF.

This clonotype was observed a handful of times. CDR3 in DNA: TGTGCCAGCAGTGTAGCGGGAGGGCTCTACTCCTACAATGAGCAGTTCTTC. Protein sequence: CASSVAGGLYSYNEQFF. The gene calls are TRBV6-1 and TRBJ2-1, with TRBD2 matching over 11 bases. CDR1 is MNHNS and CDR2 is SASEGT in the germline V gene. V was clipped by 4 bases and J by 0 bases; unmatched bases: 5. The CDR3 is made up of 17 amino acids.

This clonotype occurred a few times. The CDR3 protein is CASSLGDMTQPQHF. As DNA, the CDR3 is TGTGCCAGCAGCCTCGGTGACATGACCCAGCCCCAGCATTTT. The chain joins TRBV6-1 to TRBJ1-5; D gene unclear. V was pared by 6 bases and J by 7 bases, with 16 bases between. The V gene's germline CDR1 is MNHNS and CDR2 SASEGT. This CDR3 is 14 amino acids long.

This rearrangement joins TRBV18 to TRBJ2-7; 7 bases are a match to TRBD2. Germline V CDR1 and CDR2: KGHSH, LQKENI. With 2 bases clipped from V and 1 base from J, the junction kept 5 bases outside the gene matches. CDR3 length: 15 residues. CDR3 region: CASSPDAGGSYEQYF. CDR3 coding DNA: TGTGCCAGCTCACCAGATGCCGGGGGGTCCTACGAGCAGTACTTC.

This clonotype was recorded a few times. V gene TRBV14 combines with J gene TRBJ2-3; D remains unclear. Trimming pared 0 bases from V and 5 bases from J, leaving 12 bases between. The germline V gene encodes CDR1 SGHDN and CDR2 FVKESK. The length of the CDR3 is 15 residues. In DNA form, the CDR3 reads TGTGCCAGCAGCCAAGACACCGGCTCCAAAGATACGCAGTATTTT. Its translation: CASSQDTGSKDTQYF.

The CDR3 DNA sequence: TGTGCCAGCAGTTTAATTGGGACAGGGGGTGGGGCAACTAATGAAAAACTGTTTTTT. Translating gives CASSLIGTGGGATNEKLFF. This chain joins TRBV12-3 or TRBV12-4 and TRBJ1-4, with TRBD1 matching 11 bases. V lost 2 bases to trimming and J lost 0 bases; unmatched junction nucleotides: 8. CDR3 length: 19 amino acids.

The V call is TRBV7-2, the J call TRBJ1-6; the D is unclear. V was cut by 5 bases and J by 7 bases, with 12 bases left in between. CDR3 length equals 14 residues. Germline V CDR1 and CDR2: SGHTA, FQGNSA. CDR3 DNA sequence: TGTGCCAGCAGCCCCCGTTGGGTAAATTCACCCCTCCACTTT. Its protein product is CASSPRWVNSPLHF.

This chain connects TRBV6-5 to TRBJ1-1; 8 bases match TRBD1. V lost 8 bases to trimming and J lost 5 bases; unmatched junction nucleotides: 10. Germline CDR1 is MNHEY and CDR2 is SVGAGI. The CDR3 consists of 14 residues. The CDR3 region has the DNA TGTGCCAGCGGGGGTAGTGACAGGGGTACTGAAGCTTTCTTT. Protein: CASGGSDRGTEAFF.

This chain links TRBV24-1 with TRBJ2-1; D possibly corresponds to TRBD1 (5 bases). Between the trimmed V and J ends, which lost 7 bases and 8 bases, there was a span of 17 bases. From germline, CDR1 is KGHDR and CDR2 SFDVKD. The CDR3 loop spans 14 amino acids. CDR3 loop: CATRTGQGGDEQFF. DNA of the CDR3: TGTGCCACCAGGACTGGACAAGGTGGCGATGAGCAGTTCTTC.

This chain links TRBV7-9 with TRBJ2-5; TRBD2 agrees at 12 bases. The CDR3 is 18 residues long. V shed 6 bases and J 1 base; nucleotides not matched to a gene: 12. Germline V lookup: CDR1 SEHNR, CDR2 FQNEAQ (reference sequence). The CDR3 DNA reads as TGTGCCAGCAGGAAAGGACTAGCGGGAAAAACCAGCCAAGAGACCCAGTACTTC. Residues: CASRKGLAGKTSQETQYF. The full variable domain, with the rest looked up from reference TRBV7-9 and TRBJ2-5, is DTGVSQNPRHKITKRGQNVTFRCDPISEHNRLYWYRQTLGQGPEFLTYFQNEAQLEKSRLLSDRFSAERPKGSFSTLEIQRTEQGDSAMYLCASRKGLAGKTSQETQYFGPGTRLLVL.

This clonotype was seen more than once but under ten times. The chain couples TRBV5-5 to TRBJ1-1; a weak D match, TRBD1 (6 bases). The germline V gene has CDR1 SGHKS and CDR2 YYEKEE (reference sequence). V gave up 6 bases and J gave up 0 bases, with 15 bases separating them. This CDR3 comprises 15 residues. CDR3 region: CASKGWTALNTEAFF. CDR3 DNA: TGTGCCAGCAAGGGATGGACAGCCCTGAACACTGAAGCTTTCTTT.

At least ten counts were recorded for this clonotype. This chain joins TRBV7-2 and TRBJ2-1; D gene uncertain. Trimming took off 5 bases at V and 0 bases at J, with 5 bases between the two ends. The CDR3 is 13 residues long. CDR1 and CDR2 from the germline V gene are SGHTA and FQGNSA. Here the CDR3 DNA reads TGTGCCAGCAGCCCCTACTCCTACAATGAGCAGTTCTTC. Translating it yields CASSPYSYNEQFF.

The chain employs TRBV9 and TRBJ1-3; no clear D gene. The V and J ends lost 3 bases and 1 base respectively, with 14 bases between them. The CDR3 contains 16 residues. The V gene's germline CDR1 is SGDLS and CDR2 YYNGEE. As DNA, the CDR3 is TGTGCCAGCAGCGGGGCTAGAGGTACTTCTGGAAACACCATATATTTT. Protein: CASSGARGTSGNTIYF.

The sample holds many counts of this clonotype. The J gene is TRBJ2-3, the V gene TRBV7-2; D uncertain. This CDR3 is 16 amino acids long. V was shortened by 7 bases and J by 0 bases, with 17 bases between the two germline ends. In germline, CDR1 is SGHTA, CDR2 FQGNSA. The CDR3 spells CASTKRLGSSTDTQYF. The CDR3 nucleotides read TGTGCCAGCACCAAGAGGCTAGGATCTAGCACAGATACGCAGTATTTT.

The CDR3 protein is CASSQGVGQMYNEQFF. The DNA for the CDR3 is TGCGCCAGCAGCCAAGGAGTGGGACAGATGTACAATGAGCAGTTCTTC. The chain combines TRBV4-3 with TRBJ2-1, with TRBD1 matching 7 bases. Germline lookup yields CDR1 LGHNA and CDR2 YSLEER. V shed 1 base and J 4 bases; nucleotides not matched to a gene: 7. The CDR3 consists of 16 residues.